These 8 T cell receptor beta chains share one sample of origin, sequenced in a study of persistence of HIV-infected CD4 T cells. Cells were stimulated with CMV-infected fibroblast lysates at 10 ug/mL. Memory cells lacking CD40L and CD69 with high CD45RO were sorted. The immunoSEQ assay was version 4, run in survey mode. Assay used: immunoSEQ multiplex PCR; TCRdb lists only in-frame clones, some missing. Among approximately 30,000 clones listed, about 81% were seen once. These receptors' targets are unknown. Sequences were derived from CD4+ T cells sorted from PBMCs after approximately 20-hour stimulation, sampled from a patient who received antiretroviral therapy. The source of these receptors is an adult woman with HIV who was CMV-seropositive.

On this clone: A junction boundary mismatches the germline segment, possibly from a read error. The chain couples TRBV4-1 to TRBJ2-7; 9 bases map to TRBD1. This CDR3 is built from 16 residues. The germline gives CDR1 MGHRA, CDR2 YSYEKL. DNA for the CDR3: TGCGCCAGCAGCCAAGATCTTAGGGGGACAGGGTACGGGCAGTACTTC. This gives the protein CASSQDLRGTGYGQYF.

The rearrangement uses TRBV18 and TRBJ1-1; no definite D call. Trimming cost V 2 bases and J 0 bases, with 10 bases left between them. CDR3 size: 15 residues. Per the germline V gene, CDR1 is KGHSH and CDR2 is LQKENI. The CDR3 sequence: CASSPKGGLNTEAFF. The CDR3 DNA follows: TGTGCCAGCTCACCAAAGGGAGGCTTGAACACTGAAGCTTTCTTT.

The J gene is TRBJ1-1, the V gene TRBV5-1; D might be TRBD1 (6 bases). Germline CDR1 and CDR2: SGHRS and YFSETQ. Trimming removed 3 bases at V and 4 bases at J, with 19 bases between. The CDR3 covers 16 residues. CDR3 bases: TGCGCCAGCAGCTATTACGGGACATCCACGAGCACTGAAGCTTTCTTT. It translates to CASSYYGTSTSTEAFF. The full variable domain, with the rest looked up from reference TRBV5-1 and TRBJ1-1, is KAGVTQTPRYLIKTRGQQVTLSCSPISGHRSVSWYQQTPGQGLQFLFEYFSETQRNKGNFPGRFSGRQFSNSRSEMNVSTLELGDSALYLCASSYYGTSTSTEAFFGQGTRLTVV.

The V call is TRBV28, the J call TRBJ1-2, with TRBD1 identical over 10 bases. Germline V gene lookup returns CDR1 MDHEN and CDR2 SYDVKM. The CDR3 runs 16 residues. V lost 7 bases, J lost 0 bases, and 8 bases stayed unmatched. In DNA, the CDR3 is TGTGCCAGCATCACTCCGGGACAGGGGACTAACTATGGCTACACCTTC. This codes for CASITPGQGTNYGYTF.

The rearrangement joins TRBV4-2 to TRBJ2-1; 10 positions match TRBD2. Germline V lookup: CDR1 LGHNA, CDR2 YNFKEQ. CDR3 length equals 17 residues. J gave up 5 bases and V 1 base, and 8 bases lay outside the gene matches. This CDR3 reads CASSQGLTSGVNNEQFF. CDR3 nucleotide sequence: TGTGCCAGCAGCCAAGGCCTTACTAGCGGGGTTAACAATGAGCAGTTCTTC.

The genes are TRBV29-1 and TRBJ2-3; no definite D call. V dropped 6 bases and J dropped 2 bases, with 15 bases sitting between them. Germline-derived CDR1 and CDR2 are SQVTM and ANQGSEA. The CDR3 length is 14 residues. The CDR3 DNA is TGCAGCGTAGGCGTAACCCTCTACACAGATACGCAGTATTTT. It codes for CSVGVTLYTDTQYF.

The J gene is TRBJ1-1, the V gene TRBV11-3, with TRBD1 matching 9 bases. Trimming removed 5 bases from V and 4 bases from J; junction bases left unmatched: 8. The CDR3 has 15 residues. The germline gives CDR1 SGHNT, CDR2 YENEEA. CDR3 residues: CASSARGQGPTEAFF. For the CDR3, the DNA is TGTGCCAGCAGCGCCCGAGGACAGGGGCCCACTGAAGCTTTCTTT. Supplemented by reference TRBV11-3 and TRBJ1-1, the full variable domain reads EAGVVQSPRYKIIEKKQPVAFWCNPISGHNTLYWYLQNLGQGPELLIRYENEEAVDDSQLPKDRFSAERLKGVDSTLKIQPAELGDSAVYLCASSARGQGPTEAFFGQGTRLTVV.

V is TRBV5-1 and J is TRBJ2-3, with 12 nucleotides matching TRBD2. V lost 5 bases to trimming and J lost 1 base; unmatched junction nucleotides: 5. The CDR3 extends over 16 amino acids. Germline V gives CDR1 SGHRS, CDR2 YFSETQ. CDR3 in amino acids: CASRPGLAGRTDTQYF. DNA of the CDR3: TGCGCCAGCAGACCCGGACTAGCGGGGCGCACAGATACGCAGTATTTT.